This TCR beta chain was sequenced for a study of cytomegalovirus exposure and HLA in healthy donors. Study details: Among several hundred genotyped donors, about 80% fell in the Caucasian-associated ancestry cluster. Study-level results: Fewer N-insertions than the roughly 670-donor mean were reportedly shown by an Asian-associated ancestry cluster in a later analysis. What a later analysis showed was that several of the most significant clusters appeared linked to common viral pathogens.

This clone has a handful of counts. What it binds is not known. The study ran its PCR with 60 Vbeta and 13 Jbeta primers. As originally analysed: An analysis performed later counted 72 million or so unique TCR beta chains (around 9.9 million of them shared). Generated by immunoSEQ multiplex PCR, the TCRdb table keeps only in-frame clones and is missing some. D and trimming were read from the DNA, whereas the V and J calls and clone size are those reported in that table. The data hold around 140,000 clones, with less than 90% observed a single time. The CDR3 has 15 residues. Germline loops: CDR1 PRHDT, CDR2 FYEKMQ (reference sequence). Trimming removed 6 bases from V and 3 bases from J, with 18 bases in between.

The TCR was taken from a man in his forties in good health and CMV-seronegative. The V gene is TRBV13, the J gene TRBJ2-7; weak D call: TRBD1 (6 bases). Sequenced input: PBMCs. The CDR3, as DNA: TGTGCCAGCAGTTGGACAGATCGTGAAGACTACGAGCAGTACTTC. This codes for CASSWTDREDYEQYF.